Listed here are 22 T cell receptor beta chains from one sample, sequenced in a study of blood T cell repertoires in COVID-19. TCRdb's table, derived via immunoSEQ multiplex PCR, lists solely in-frame clones and lacks some. This sample has approximately 500,000 clones, with roughly nine tenths found just once. The sample comprised peripheral blood. The receptors come from a man aged 18 to 29 with COVID-19, enrolled during active disease.

The CDR3 reads CASSQVWGGAGGETQYF. The CDR3 region has the DNA TGTGCCAGCAGCCAAGTATGGGGAGGGGCGGGCGGAGAGACCCAGTACTTC. J is TRBJ2-5 and V is TRBV3-1 (or the pseudogene TRBV3-2), with 7 bases fitting TRBD2. The germline V gene has CDR1 LGHDT and CDR2 YNNKEL (reference sequence). The CDR3 loop spans 17 amino acids. The ends lost 1 base at V and 4 bases at J; junction bases unmatched: 12.

The chain employs TRBV7-9 and TRBJ2-1, with TRBD2 matching 10 bases. The V gene's germline CDR1 is SEHNR and CDR2 FQNEAQ (reference sequence). Unmatched junction bases numbered 9, after V lost 5 bases and J lost 5 bases. The CDR3 length is 16 residues. CDR3 protein: CASSDAGTSADNEQFF. Written as DNA, the CDR3 is TGTGCCAGCAGCGATGCCGGGACTAGCGCTGACAATGAGCAGTTCTTC.

This chain connects TRBV3-1 (or the pseudogene TRBV3-2) to TRBJ2-5; TRBD2 matches at 14 bases. This CDR3 contains 15 residues. The V gene end was trimmed by 3 bases and the J gene end by 4 bases; junction bases not matched to a gene: 1. Per germline, CDR1 LGHDT and CDR2 YNNKEL (reference sequence). The CDR3 loop is CASSQTSGGGETQYF. DNA of the CDR3: TGTGCCAGCAGCCAGACTAGCGGGGGGGGAGAGACCCAGTACTTC.

This clone was seen once. The chain links TRBV7-7 to TRBJ2-5; 9 bases align to TRBD2. This CDR3 region has 15 residues. Germline V gives CDR1 SSHAT, CDR2 FNYEAQ (reference sequence). Trimming cost V 3 bases and J 5 bases; bases outside gene matches: 7. CDR3 DNA sequence: TGTGCCAGCAGCTTCGGGACTAGCAGAGGGGAGACCCAGTACTTC. Translated: CASSFGTSRGETQYF. Full variable domain (remainder filled in from reference TRBV7-7 and TRBJ2-5): GAGVSQSPRYKVTKRGQDVTLRCDPISSHATLYWYQQALGQGPEFLTYFNYEAQPDKSGLPSDRFSAERPEGSISTLTIQRTEQRDSAMYRCASSFGTSRGETQYFGPGTRLLVL.

This clone has ten or more counts. V gene TRBV5-4 combines with J gene TRBJ2-7, with 12 positions matching TRBD2. With V trimmed by 4 bases and J by 7 bases, 6 bases remained unmatched. Germline CDR1 SGHNT, CDR2 YYREEE (reference sequence). CDR3 length equals 14 residues. The CDR3 DNA sequence: TGTGCCAGCAGCCAGACTAGCGGGAGCAGGGAGCAGTACTTC. This codes for CASSQTSGSREQYF.

The rearrangement uses TRBV10-3 and TRBJ2-6, with 8 bases fitting TRBD1. Trimming took 10 bases from V and 4 from J; bases not matched to a gene: 12. CDR1 and CDR2 from the germline V gene are ENHRY and SYGVKD. CDR3 size: 16 residues. CDR3 bases: TGTGCCAGCGGGACAGGCGCAAGTGCCGGGGCCAACGTCCTGACTTTC. It specifies CASGTGASAGANVLTF.

The rearrangement uses TRBV7-6 and TRBJ2-1, with D tentatively TRBD2 (6 bases). Germline loops: CDR1 SGHVS, CDR2 FNYEAQ. The V end was cut by 1 base, the J end by 5 bases, with 9 bases between. The length of the CDR3 is 14 residues. The CDR3 region is CASSLVGGNNEQFF. DNA for the CDR3: TGTGCCAGCAGCTTAGTAGGCGGGAACAATGAGCAGTTCTTC.

The V and J genes are TRBV27 and TRBJ2-6; a weak D match, TRBD1 (5 bases). The CDR3 consists of 15 residues. Germline V gene data show CDR1 as MNHEY and CDR2 as SMNVEV (reference sequence). V was cut by 3 bases and J by 1 base, with 7 bases left in between. The CDR3: CASSFRVSGANVLTF. For the CDR3, the DNA is TGTGCCAGCAGTTTCAGGGTTTCTGGGGCCAACGTCCTGACTTTC.

V and J are TRBV7-8 and TRBJ1-6, with TRBD1 identical over 7 bases. This CDR3 has 14 amino acids. The V and J ends lost 2 bases and 10 bases, in that order; junction bases with no gene match: 5. From germline, CDR1 is SGHVS and CDR2 FQNEAQ. This chain's CDR3 is CASSLRQGESPLHF. CDR3 coding DNA: TGTGCCAGCAGCTTACGACAGGGAGAGTCACCCCTCCACTTT.

The chain links TRBV19 to TRBJ2-7, with 8 nucleotides matching TRBD2. The germline V gene has CDR1 LNHDA and CDR2 SQIVND (reference sequence). The CDR3 is 15 amino acids. The V segment lost 6 bases and the J segment 2 bases; nucleotides outside the gene matches: 9. The CDR3 is CASRSGTSGAYEQYF. The CDR3 nucleotides are TGTGCCAGTAGGTCCGGGACTAGTGGGGCCTACGAGCAGTACTTC.

The genes are TRBV5-1 and TRBJ2-7; D might be TRBD2 (7 bases). V was clipped by 0 bases and J by 3 bases, with 13 bases between them. In germline, CDR1 is SGHRS, CDR2 YFSETQ. The CDR3 totals 15 residues. In DNA form, the CDR3 reads TGCGCCAGCAGCTTGGTTGCGGGGGCCTACTACGAGCAGTACTTC. Residues: CASSLVAGAYYEQYF.

The rearrangement joins TRBV9 to TRBJ2-1; 10 nucleotides align to TRBD2. The CDR3 contains 15 residues. The germline V gene has CDR1 SGDLS and CDR2 YYNGEE. V shed 2 bases, J shed 10 bases, and the junction held 9 bases outside the gene matches. CDR3 loop: CASSVEGAGGREQFF. The CDR3 DNA follows: TGTGCCAGCAGCGTGGAAGGAGCGGGAGGGCGGGAGCAGTTCTTC.

V usage is TRBV13 and J usage is TRBJ2-3; 13 nucleotides match TRBD2. V gave up 5 bases and J gave up 3 bases; unmatched junction bases: 5. Germline loops: CDR1 PRHDT, CDR2 FYEKMQ (reference sequence). The CDR3 spans 16 residues. In DNA form, the CDR3 reads TGTGCCAGCAGCACTCCGGGACTAGCGGGAACAGATACGCAGTATTTT. Translation gives CASSTPGLAGTDTQYF. The full variable domain, in which reference TRBV13 and TRBJ2-3 provide the parts outside the CDR3, is AAGVIQSPRHLIKEKRETATLKCYPIPRHDTVYWYQQGPGQDPQFLISFYEKMQSDKGSIPDRFSAQQFSDYHSELNMSSLELGDSALYFCASSTPGLAGTDTQYFGPGTRLTVL.

The gene calls are TRBV3-1 (or the pseudogene TRBV3-2) and TRBJ1-2; TRBD1 matches at 7 bases. There are 10 residues in the CDR3. The junction had 7 bases not matched to a gene; V was cut back by 11 bases and J by 10 bases. CDR1 and CDR2 from the germline V gene are LGHDT and YNNKEL (reference sequence). The CDR3 spells CASRTGVYTF. As DNA, the CDR3 is TGTGCCTCCCGGACAGGAGTCTACACCTTC.

The chain combines TRBV19 with TRBJ2-7; D may be TRBD2 (6 bases). Per the germline V gene, CDR1 is LNHDA and CDR2 is SQIVND (reference sequence). The V end was cut by 4 bases, the J end by 9 bases, with 10 bases between. The CDR3 spans 11 residues. CDR3 DNA sequence: TGTGCCAGTAGTAGCGGGGCAGTGCAGTACTTC. The encoded protein is CASSSGAVQYF. The variable domain in full, with the rest retrieved from reference TRBV19 and TRBJ2-7, is DGGITQSPKYLFRKEGQNVTLSCEQNLNHDAMYWYRQDPGQGLRLIYYSQIVNDFQKGDIAEGYSVSREKKESFPLTVTSAQKNPTAFYLCASSSGAVQYFGPGTRLTVT.

This rearrangement joins TRBV18 to TRBJ2-7; 8 nucleotides agree with TRBD1. With 4 bases clipped from V and 0 bases from J, the junction kept 8 bases outside the gene matches. Germline loops: CDR1 KGHSH, CDR2 LQKENI. The CDR3 runs to 16 residues. The CDR3 DNA follows: TGTGCCAGCTCACGACCCCGGGACAGGCACTCCTACGAGCAGTACTTC. Translating gives CASSRPRDRHSYEQYF.

CDR3 nucleotide sequence: TGTGCCAGCAGTGAGCCTCCGGGACTAGGGGTTCTCACCGGGGAGCTGTTTTTT. Its protein product is CASSEPPGLGVLTGELFF. J is TRBJ2-2 and V is TRBV2; 8 nucleotides match TRBD2. This CDR3 has 18 amino acids. Trimming at V came to 3 bases and at J to 4 bases, leaving 13 bases not matched to a gene. Germline lookup yields CDR1 SNHLY and CDR2 FYNNEI.

The chain joins TRBV7-6 to TRBJ1-4, with a tentative D call TRBD1 (5 bases). CDR1 is SGHVS, CDR2 FNYEAQ, per germline. The CDR3 spans 14 residues. V gave up 4 bases and J gave up 5 bases, with 11 bases separating them. The CDR3 here is CASSSRAGNEKLFF. The CDR3 DNA sequence: TGTGCCAGCAGCTCCAGGGCGGGGAATGAAAAACTGTTTTTT.

V usage is TRBV6-5 and J usage is TRBJ1-6; D gene uncertain. Germline-derived CDR1 and CDR2 are MNHEY and SVGAGI. V dropped 8 bases and J dropped 5 bases, with 16 bases sitting between them. This CDR3 region has 15 residues. CDR3 DNA: TGTGCCAGCCAGATGATGAGGACTGATAATTCACCCCTCCACTTT. Amino acids: CASQMMRTDNSPLHF.

V and J are TRBV5-1 and TRBJ1-3, with 8 bases identical to TRBD1. Losses at the gene ends were 0 bases for V and 7 bases for J; bases not matched to a gene: 12. This CDR3 region has 17 residues. The germline gives CDR1 SGHRS, CDR2 YFSETQ. The CDR3 here is CASSLEGQAHETNTIYF. The DNA for the CDR3 is TGCGCCAGCAGCTTGGAGGGACAGGCGCACGAGACGAACACCATATATTTT.

This clone showed up just once. V is TRBV6-5 and J is TRBJ1-5, with D tentatively TRBD1 (5 bases). The CDR3 is 14 amino acids. Trimming took 2 bases from V and 3 from J, leaving 8 bases between them. Looked up from germline, CDR1 is MNHEY and CDR2 is SVGAGI. DNA of the CDR3: TGTGCCAGCAGTTACGGCAGGGTCAATCAGCCCCAGCATTTT. Its translation: CASSYGRVNQPQHF.

The chain has TRBV19 and TRBJ2-7; 9 nucleotides line up with TRBD1. Trimming cost V 3 bases and J 7 bases; bases outside gene matches: 4. The germline V gene encodes CDR1 LNHDA and CDR2 SQIVND (reference sequence). The CDR3 sequence is 13 residues long. CDR3 sequence: CASSMGTGMEQYF. CDR3 in DNA: TGTGCCAGTAGTATGGGGACAGGGATGGAGCAGTACTTC.